Reported below is one T cell receptor beta chain. The J segment lost 5 bases and the V segment lost 6 bases, leaving 8 bases of the junction unmatched. The V gene's germline CDR1 is SNHLY and CDR2 FYNNEI. There are 14 residues in the CDR3. These data come from a study of blood T cell repertoires in COVID-19. As for the study in general: Samples came from the United States, Italy and Spain, spanning acute and convalescent COVID-19. Nucleic acid was either cDNA or gDNA, and it came from T cells, B-cell-depleted T cells, or PBMCs.

Original analysis: How many nucleated cells were present was estimated from reference gene primer amplification. Method: immunoSEQ multiplex PCR; TCRdb's copy keeps in-frame clones and lacks some. V and J calls and clone size are as listed in that table; D and trimming were resolved from the DNA. In the table there are some 170,000 clones, around 80% of which are singletons. This sequence was found in a woman older than 75 with acute or convalescent COVID-19. The chain recombines TRBV2 with TRBJ2-5; 8 bases are shared with TRBD2. The sequencing input was peripheral blood. CDR3 DNA: TGTGCCAGCAGGGACGGGGGGGCCCTGGAGACCCAGTACTTC. Encoded protein: CASRDGGALETQYF.